The 15 T cell receptor beta chains in this list originate from one sample, sequenced in a study of cytomegalovirus exposure and HLA in healthy donors. Use of 60 Vbeta and 13 Jbeta primers characterized the PCR. Sequencing used immunoSEQ multiplex PCR; TCRdb keeps in-frame clones, though not all of them. The sample totals roughly 60,000 clones. Source material: PBMCs. These TCRs come from a woman between 18 and 30 years old in good health and CMV-seronegative.

The V call is TRBV29-1, the J call TRBJ1-1, with 8 nucleotides matching TRBD1. Germline V gives CDR1 SQVTM, CDR2 ANQGSEA. V gave up 6 bases and J gave up 4 bases; unmatched junction bases: 4. The CDR3 sequence is 12 residues long. In nucleotides, the CDR3 is TGCAGCGTCTTAACAGGGGGCACTGAAGCTTTCTTT. Translated: CSVLTGGTEAFF.

The gene calls are TRBV30 and TRBJ2-3, with 9 bases lining up with TRBD1. Germline V gene sequence: CDR1 GTSNPN, CDR2 SVGIG (reference sequence). The V gene end was trimmed by 8 bases and the J gene end by 3 bases; junction bases not matched to a gene: 6. This CDR3 is 13 amino acids long. The CDR3 reads CAGDREATDTQYF. CDR3 coding DNA: TGTGCCGGGGACAGGGAGGCGACAGATACGCAGTATTTT.

The chain is built from TRBV5-1 and TRBJ1-2, with no clear D. Germline V lookup: CDR1 SGHRS, CDR2 YFSETQ. The germline V and J ends were trimmed by 0 bases and 4 bases, with 13 bases remaining between them. This CDR3 has 15 residues. The CDR3 sequence: CASSLDAGRGYGYTF. Here the CDR3 DNA reads TGCGCCAGCAGCTTGGATGCCGGACGGGGCTATGGCTACACCTTC.

The chain has TRBV25-1 and TRBJ2-5; 10 nucleotides align to TRBD2. The germline V gene has CDR1 MGHDK and CDR2 SYGVNS. The CDR3 runs 17 residues. The V gene end was trimmed by 1 base and the J gene end by 0 bases; junction bases not matched to a gene: 5. Here the CDR3 DNA reads TGTGCCAGCAGTGAATCCCGGACTAGCGGCCACCAAGAGACCCAGTACTTC. It encodes CASSESRTSGHQETQYF.

The rearrangement uses TRBV5-1 and TRBJ1-2, with a tentative D call TRBD1 (5 bases). Deletions cut 0 bases from V and 5 bases from J, with 8 bases between. Per the germline V gene, CDR1 is SGHRS and CDR2 is YFSETQ. The CDR3 sequence is 13 residues long. CDR3 nucleotide sequence: TGCGCCAGCAGCTTGGGCAGGGAATATGGCTACACCTTC. Translation gives CASSLGREYGYTF. Full variable domain (remainder filled in from reference TRBV5-1 and TRBJ1-2): KAGVTQTPRYLIKTRGQQVTLSCSPISGHRSVSWYQQTPGQGLQFLFEYFSETQRNKGNFPGRFSGRQFSNSRSEMNVSTLELGDSALYLCASSLGREYGYTFGSGTRLTVV.

This chain links TRBV11-2 with TRBJ2-1, with 10 bases that match TRBD2. CDR3 length: 15 amino acids. Losses at the gene ends were 0 bases for V and 7 bases for J; bases not matched to a gene: 3. Germline values: CDR1 SGHAT, CDR2 FQNNGV. Written as DNA, the CDR3 is TGTGCCAGCAGCTTAGATGCTAGCGGGAGTAATGAGCAGTTCTTC. It codes for CASSLDASGSNEQFF.

The chain has TRBV19 and TRBJ2-7; 11 nucleotides line up with TRBD1. Germline V gene data show CDR1 as LNHDA and CDR2 as SQIVND (reference sequence). Germline trimming cut 9 bases from V and 7 bases from J; bases unmatched to any gene: 8. This CDR3 has 13 residues. CDR3 in amino acids: CASLGTGGKEQYF. The CDR3 DNA is TGTGCCAGCTTAGGGACAGGGGGAAAGGAGCAGTACTTC.

The rearrangement joins TRBV7-6 to TRBJ2-7; D unclear. V gave up 5 bases and J gave up 0 bases, with 8 bases separating them. CDR3 length: 13 amino acids. The germline V gene encodes CDR1 SGHVS and CDR2 FNYEAQ. The CDR3 reads CASSARSSYEQYF. The CDR3 coding sequence is TGTGCCAGCAGCGCCCGGAGCTCCTACGAGCAGTACTTC.

CDR3 residues: CASSYGGFSSYEQYF. DNA for the CDR3: TGTGCCAGCTCCTACGGGGGGTTTAGCTCCTACGAGCAGTACTTC. The chain uses TRBV25-1 and TRBJ2-7, with 7 bases fitting TRBD2. V gave up 8 bases and J gave up 0 bases; unmatched junction bases: 10. CDR1 and CDR2 (germline): MGHDK, SYGVNS. The CDR3 covers 15 residues.

CDR3 nucleotide sequence: TGTGCCAGCAGCGAAAGGACTAGCGGCCAAGAGACCCAGTACTTC. It translates to CASSERTSGQETQYF. The chain combines TRBV25-1 with TRBJ2-5, with 10 bases that match TRBD2. CDR3 size: 15 residues. Germline V gene lookup returns CDR1 MGHDK and CDR2 SYGVNS. Unmatched junction bases numbered 5, after V lost 6 bases and J lost 1 base.

The V call is TRBV29-1, the J call TRBJ2-3; 9 positions agree with TRBD2. CDR3 length equals 15 residues. Germline V gene data show CDR1 as SQVTM and CDR2 as ANQGSEA. The V segment lost 3 bases and the J segment 3 bases; nucleotides outside the gene matches: 7. This CDR3 reads CSVDPGGGATDTQYF. DNA for the CDR3: TGCAGCGTTGATCCTGGCGGGGGGGCAACAGATACGCAGTATTTT.

The rearrangement uses TRBV19 and TRBJ1-5; TRBD1 matches 8 bases. There are 15 residues in the CDR3. V dropped 2 bases and J dropped 0; count of bases not matched to a gene: 0. The germline V gene encodes CDR1 LNHDA and CDR2 SQIVND (reference sequence). CDR3 loop: CASSITGGSNQPQHF. DNA for the CDR3: TGTGCCAGTAGTATAACAGGGGGTAGCAATCAGCCCCAGCATTTT.

Of note for this clone: At one end, the junction sequence differs from germline, possibly due to a read error. The chain links TRBV30 to TRBJ2-1; D not resolved. The CDR3 runs to 14 residues. Germline loops: CDR1 GTSNPN, CDR2 SVGIG (reference sequence). The CDR3 region is CAWNPISSDNEQFF. CDR3 DNA sequence: TGTGCCTGGAATCCGATTAGCTCCGACAATGAGCAGTTCTTC.

The J gene is TRBJ2-7, the V gene TRBV5-4; D possibly corresponds to TRBD1 (5 bases). Germline V gene sequence: CDR1 SGHNT, CDR2 YYREEE (reference sequence). The CDR3 loop spans 15 amino acids. Trimming shortened V by 4 bases and J by 3 bases, and 17 bases separated the two germline ends. CDR3 DNA sequence: TGTGCCAGCAGCCCTACTACAGGCAAGGGCTACGAGCAGTACTTC. This translates into CASSPTTGKGYEQYF.

The genes are TRBV6-6 and TRBJ2-7, with 7 bases matching TRBD1. The CDR3 has 13 amino acids. Per the germline V gene, CDR1 is MNHNY and CDR2 is SVGAGI (reference sequence). J lost 2 bases, V lost 6 bases, and 4 bases had no gene match. The CDR3 region is CASRATGTYEQYF. As DNA, the CDR3 is TGTGCCAGCAGGGCGACAGGGACCTACGAGCAGTACTTC.